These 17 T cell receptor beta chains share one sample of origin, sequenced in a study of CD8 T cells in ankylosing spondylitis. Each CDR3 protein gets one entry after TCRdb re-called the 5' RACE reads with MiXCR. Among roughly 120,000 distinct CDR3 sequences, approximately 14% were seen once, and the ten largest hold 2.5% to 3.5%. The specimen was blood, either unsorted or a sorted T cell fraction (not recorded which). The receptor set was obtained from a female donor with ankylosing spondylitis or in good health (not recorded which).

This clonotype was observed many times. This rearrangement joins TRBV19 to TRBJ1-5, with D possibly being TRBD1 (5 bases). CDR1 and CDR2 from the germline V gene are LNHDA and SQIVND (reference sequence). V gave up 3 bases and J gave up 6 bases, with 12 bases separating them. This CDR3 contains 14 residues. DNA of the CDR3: TGTGCCAGTAGTATCAGCGGGGACGCTCAGCCCCAGCATTTT. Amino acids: CASSISGDAQPQHF.

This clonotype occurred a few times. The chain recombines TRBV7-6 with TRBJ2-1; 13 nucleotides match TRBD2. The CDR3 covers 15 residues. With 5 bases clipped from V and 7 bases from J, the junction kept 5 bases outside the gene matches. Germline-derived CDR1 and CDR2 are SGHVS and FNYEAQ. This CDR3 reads CASSPGLAGVNEQFF. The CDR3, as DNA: TGTGCCAGCAGCCCCGGACTAGCGGGGGTAAATGAGCAGTTCTTC.

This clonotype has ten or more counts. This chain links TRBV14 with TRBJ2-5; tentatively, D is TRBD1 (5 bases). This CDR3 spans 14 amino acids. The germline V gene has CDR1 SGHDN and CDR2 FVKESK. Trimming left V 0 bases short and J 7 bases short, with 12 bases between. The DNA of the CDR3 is TGTGCCAGCAGCCAAGATAGTACAGGCGGGACCCAGTACTTC. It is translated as CASSQDSTGGTQYF.

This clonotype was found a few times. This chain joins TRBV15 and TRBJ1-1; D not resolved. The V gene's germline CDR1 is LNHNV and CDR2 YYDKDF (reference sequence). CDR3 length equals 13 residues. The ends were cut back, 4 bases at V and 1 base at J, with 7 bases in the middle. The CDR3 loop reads CATSNVTNTEAFF. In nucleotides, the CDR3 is TGTGCCACCAGCAACGTGACGAACACTGAAGCTTTCTTT.

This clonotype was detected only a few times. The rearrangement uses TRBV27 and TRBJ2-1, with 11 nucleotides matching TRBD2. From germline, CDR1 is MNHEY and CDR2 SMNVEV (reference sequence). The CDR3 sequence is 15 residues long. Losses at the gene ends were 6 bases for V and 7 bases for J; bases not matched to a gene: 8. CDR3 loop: CASRSLAGVTNEQFF. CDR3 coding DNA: TGTGCCAGCAGATCACTAGCGGGAGTCACAAATGAGCAGTTCTTC.

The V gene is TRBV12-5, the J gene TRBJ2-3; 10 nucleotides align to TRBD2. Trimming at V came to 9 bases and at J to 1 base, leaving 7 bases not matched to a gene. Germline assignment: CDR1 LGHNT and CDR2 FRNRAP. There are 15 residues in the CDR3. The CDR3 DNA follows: TGTGCTAGCGGGATAGCGGGAGGCGGCACAGATACGCAGTATTTT. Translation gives CASGIAGGGTDTQYF.

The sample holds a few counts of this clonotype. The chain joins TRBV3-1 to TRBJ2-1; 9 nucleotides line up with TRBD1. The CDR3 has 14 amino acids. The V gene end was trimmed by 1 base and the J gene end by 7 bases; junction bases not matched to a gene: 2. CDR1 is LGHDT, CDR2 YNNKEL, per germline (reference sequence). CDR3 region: CASSQGDRVNEQFF. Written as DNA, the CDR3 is TGTGCCAGCAGCCAAGGGGACAGGGTAAATGAGCAGTTCTTC.

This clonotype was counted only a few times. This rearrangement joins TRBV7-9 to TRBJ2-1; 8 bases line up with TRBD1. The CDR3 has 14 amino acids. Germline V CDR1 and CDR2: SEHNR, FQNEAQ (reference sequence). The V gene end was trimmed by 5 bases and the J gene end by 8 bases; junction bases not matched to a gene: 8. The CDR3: CASSPRTGLDEQFF. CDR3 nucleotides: TGTGCCAGCAGCCCTCGGACAGGGTTGGATGAGCAGTTCTTC.

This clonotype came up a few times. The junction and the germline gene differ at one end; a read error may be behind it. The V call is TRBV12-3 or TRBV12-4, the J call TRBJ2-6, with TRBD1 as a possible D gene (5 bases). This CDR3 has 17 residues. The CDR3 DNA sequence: TGTGCCAGCAGTTTGTATAAAAAAATCTCTGGGGCCAACGGCCTGACTTTC. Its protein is CASSLYKKISGANGLTF.

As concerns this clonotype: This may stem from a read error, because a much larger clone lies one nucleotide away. CDR3 in amino acids: CASSIGAGEAFF. The DNA of the CDR3 is TGTGCCAGCAGCATAGGGGCAGGGGAAGCTTTCTTT. The chain joins TRBV5-6 to TRBJ1-1; the D gene is possibly TRBD1 (5 bases). Per germline, CDR1 SGHDT and CDR2 YYEEEE. The V end lost 4 bases, the J end lost 8 bases, and 12 bases lay between the germline ends. The CDR3 has 12 residues.

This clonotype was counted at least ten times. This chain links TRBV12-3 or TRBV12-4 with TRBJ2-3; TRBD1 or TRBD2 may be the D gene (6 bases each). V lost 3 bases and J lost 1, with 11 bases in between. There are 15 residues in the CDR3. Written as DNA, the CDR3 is TGTGCCAGCAGTTTCTCCGGGGGCGGCACAGATACGCAGTATTTT. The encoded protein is CASSFSGGGTDTQYF.

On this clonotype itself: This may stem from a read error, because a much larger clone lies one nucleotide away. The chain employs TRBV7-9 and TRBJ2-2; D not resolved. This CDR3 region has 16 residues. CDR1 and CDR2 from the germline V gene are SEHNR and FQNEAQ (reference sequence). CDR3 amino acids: CGSSLKSEGRAGELFF. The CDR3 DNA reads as TGTGGCAGCAGCTTAAAATCGGAAGGTCGCGCCGGGGAGCTGTTTTTT. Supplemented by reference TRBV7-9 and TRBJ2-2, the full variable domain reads DTGVSQNPRHKITKRGQNVTFRCDPISEHNRLYWYRQTLGQGPEFLTYFQNEAQLEKSRLLSDRFSAERPKGSFSTLEIQRTEQGDSAMYLCGSSLKSEGRAGELFFGEGSRLTVL.

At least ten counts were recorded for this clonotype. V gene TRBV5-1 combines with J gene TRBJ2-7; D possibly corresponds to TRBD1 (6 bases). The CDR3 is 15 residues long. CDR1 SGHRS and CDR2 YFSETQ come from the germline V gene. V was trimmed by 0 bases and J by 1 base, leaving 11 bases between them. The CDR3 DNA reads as TGCGCCAGCAGCTTGGGGGACATTCGATCCTACGAGCAGTACTTC. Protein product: CASSLGDIRSYEQYF.

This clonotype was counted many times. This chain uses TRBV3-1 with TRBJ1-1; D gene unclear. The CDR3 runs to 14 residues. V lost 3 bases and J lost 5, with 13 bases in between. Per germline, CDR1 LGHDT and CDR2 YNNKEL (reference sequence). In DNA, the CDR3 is TGTGCCAGCAGCCAGGGCAGTGTGGGAACTGAAGCTTTCTTT. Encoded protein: CASSQGSVGTEAFF.

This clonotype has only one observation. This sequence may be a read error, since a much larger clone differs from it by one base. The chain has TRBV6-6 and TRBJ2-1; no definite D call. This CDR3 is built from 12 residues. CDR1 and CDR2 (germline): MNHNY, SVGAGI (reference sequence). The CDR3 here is CASRLRGNEQLF. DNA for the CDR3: TGTGCCAGCAGGCTCCGAGGCAATGAGCAGCTCTTC.

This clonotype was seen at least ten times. CDR3 DNA sequence: TGCAGTGCTAGAGATGGCCTAGCGGGAGGGCAACGGGAGACCCAGTACTTC. Protein: CSARDGLAGGQRETQYF. The rearrangement uses TRBV20-1 and TRBJ2-5, with 12 bases matching TRBD2. This CDR3 spans 17 amino acids. Germline values: CDR1 DFQATT, CDR2 SNEGSKA (reference sequence). Trimming at V came to 0 bases and at J to 5 bases, leaving 10 bases not matched to a gene.

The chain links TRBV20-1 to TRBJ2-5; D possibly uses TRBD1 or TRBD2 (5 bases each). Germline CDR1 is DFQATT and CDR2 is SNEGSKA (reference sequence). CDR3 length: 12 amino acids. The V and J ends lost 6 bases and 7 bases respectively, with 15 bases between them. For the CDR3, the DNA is TGCAGTGCCGGGGCCACTAGGGTGACCCAGTACTTC. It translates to CSAGATRVTQYF.